Presented here are 22 T cell receptor beta chains from one specimen sequenced in a study of T cells in women clearing cervical HPV infection. Here immunoSEQ multiplex PCR was the method, and the copy in TCRdb shows in-frame clones only, minus some. The sample's table shows some 37,000 clones. The sample consisted of blood buffy coat. The source of these receptors is a woman aged 18 to 75 with a cervical HPV16 infection that either progressed to CIN3+ or cleared (not recorded which).

As concerns this clone: The read stops 3 residues short of the end of the CDR3; the missing end is completed from the germline J gene. Other DNA sequences in the same sample also yield this CDR3. The chain joins TRBV7-8 to TRBJ2-7; TRBD2 aligns across 10 bases. The CDR3 runs 14 residues. V lost 5 bases to trimming and J lost 2 bases; unmatched junction nucleotides: 3. Germline-derived CDR1 and CDR2 are SGHVS and FQNEAQ. The CDR3 DNA, read in part, is TGTGCCAGCAGCCCCGGACTAGCGGCCTACGAG. Protein sequence: CASSPGLAAYE. From start to end, the CDR3 is CASSPGLAAYEQYF.

The CDR3 bases that were read are TGTGCCAGCTCACGGGACAGGGATGGT. This gives the protein CASSRDRDG. The CDR3, in full, reads CASSRDRDGQYF. The V gene is TRBV18, the J gene TRBJ2-4; 9 bases agree with TRBD1. The sequenced fragment ends 3 residues before the CDR3 boundary, so the rest is inferred from the germline J gene. CDR3 size: 12 residues. Germline CDR1 is KGHSH and CDR2 is LQKENI.

On this clone itself: The DNA ends 3 residues before the CDR3 does, and the rest of the CDR3 is filled in from the germline J gene. This chain connects TRBV20-1 to TRBJ2-3; 8 bases fit TRBD1. The CDR3 is 13 amino acids. The V gene's germline CDR1 is DFQATT and CDR2 SNEGSKA (reference sequence). The chain's CDR3 is CSASGQGIQPQYF. The covered CDR3 bases are TGCAGTGCTAGTGGACAGGGCATCCAGCCG.

In the case of this clone: The observed sequence ends 3 residues before the CDR3 terminus, with the missing tail filled in from the germline J gene. The chain is built from TRBV6-2 or TRBV6-3 and TRBJ1-6, with a possible D match to TRBD1 (6 bases). CDR1 and CDR2 (germline): MNHEY, SVGEGT. V was trimmed by 6 bases and J by 7 bases, leaving 16 bases between them. This CDR3 spans 15 amino acids. The CDR3 is CASSRLTQGNSPLHF. The covered CDR3 bases are TGTGCCAGCAGCCGCCTAACACAGGGAAATTCACCC.

For this clone: From the germline J gene comes the end of the CDR3, since the read stops 3 residues before it. The chain employs TRBV18 and TRBJ1-5; 9 bases agree with TRBD1. The CDR3 has 15 amino acids. The junction had 5 bases not matched to a gene; V was cut back by 3 bases and J by 5 bases. Germline V gene lookup returns CDR1 KGHSH and CDR2 LQKENI. This chain's CDR3 is CASSPPGQGYQPQHF. Partial CDR3 DNA: TGTGCCAGCTCACCCCCGGGACAGGGTTATCAGCCC.

To note about this clone: The read ends 3 residues early relative to the CDR3; the germline J gene fills the gap. The chain is built from TRBV20-1 and TRBJ1-1, with D possibly being TRBD1 (6 bases). The germline V and J ends were trimmed by 3 bases and 7 bases, with 15 bases remaining between them. Germline-derived CDR1 and CDR2 are DFQATT and SNEGSKA (reference sequence). This CDR3 is built from 13 residues. The sequenced CDR3 bases are TGCAGTGCTAGGCCCGGACAGAAGGGTGAA. Translating gives CSARPGQKGE. The CDR3 reads in full as CSARPGQKGEAFF.

The part of the CDR3 DNA that was read is TGTGCCAGCAGAAACAGGGTGGAGGGCAACTATGGC. Protein product: CASRNRVEGNYG. The whole CDR3 protein reads CASRNRVEGNYGYTF. The chain carries TRBV2 and TRBJ1-2; D perhaps matches TRBD1 (6 bases). From the germline J gene comes the end of the CDR3, since the read stops 3 residues before it. CDR3 length equals 15 residues. Germline loops: CDR1 SNHLY, CDR2 FYNNEI. V was pared by 6 bases and J by 2 bases, with 16 bases between.

About this clone: The observed sequence ends 3 residues before the CDR3 terminus, with the missing tail filled in from the germline J gene. The chain joins TRBV20-1 to TRBJ1-2; D is ambiguous. CDR3 length equals 15 residues. From germline, CDR1 is DFQATT and CDR2 SNEGSKA (reference sequence). CDR3 sequence reads: CSACPTFGLQETYTF. The part of the CDR3 DNA that was read is TGCAGTGCTTGCCCCACTTTCGGACTCCAAGAGACC.

Worth noting for this clone: The CDR3 is cut off 3 residues early in the read; its end comes from the germline J gene. The J gene is TRBJ1-5, the V gene TRBV7-9, with TRBD1 identical over 9 bases. Germline V lookup: CDR1 SEHNR, CDR2 FQNEAQ (reference sequence). Losses at the gene ends were 5 bases for V and 7 bases for J; bases not matched to a gene: 3. CDR3 length: 13 residues. This chain's CDR3 is CASSGTGSQPQHF. CDR3 bases read: TGTGCCAGCAGCGGGACAGGGTCCCAGCCC.

Remarks on this clone: The read stops 3 residues short of the end of the CDR3; the missing end is completed from the germline J gene. This chain links TRBV5-1 with TRBJ2-2; maybe TRBD2 (6 bases). Germline V gene sequence: CDR1 SGHRS, CDR2 YFSETQ. Trimming took 5 bases from V and 1 from J, leaving 12 bases between them. The CDR3 totals 15 residues. The CDR3 spells CASSPGTWNTGELFF. The DNA read from the CDR3 is TGCGCCAGCAGTCCCGGGACTTGGAACACCGGGGAG.

A word on this clone: The sequenced fragment ends 3 residues before the CDR3 boundary, so the rest is inferred from the germline J gene. The J gene is TRBJ2-7, the V gene TRBV27; a possible D gene is TRBD2 (6 bases). Germline lookup yields CDR1 MNHEY and CDR2 SMNVEV (reference sequence). The CDR3 loop spans 14 amino acids. V dropped 2 bases and J dropped 5 bases, with 13 bases sitting between them. The chain's CDR3 is CASSLRSREDEQYF. The sequenced part of the CDR3 DNA is TGTGCCAGCAGTTTAAGGAGCAGGGAGGACGAG.

A remark on this clone: The read is 3 residues too short to cover the CDR3 end, so that end is filled in from the germline J gene. The chain joins TRBV6-2 or TRBV6-3 to TRBJ1-4; the match to TRBD1 covers 7 bases. Germline V gene lookup returns CDR1 MNHEY and CDR2 SVGEGT. The CDR3 runs 14 residues. The CDR3 loop reads CASSRQGEYSPLFF. The covered CDR3 bases are TGTGCCAGCAGCCGACAGGGCGAATATTCACCA.

As for this clone: The read terminates 3 residues ahead of where the CDR3 ends, so the germline J gene completes it. The rearrangement links TRBV7-6 to TRBJ2-1, with a weak D call TRBD1 (5 bases). The V and J ends lost 1 base and 8 bases respectively, with 15 bases between them. Germline loops: CDR1 SGHVS, CDR2 FNYEAQ. The CDR3 has 15 residues. CDR3 sequence reads: CASSLVSRAGDEQFF. The CDR3 bases that were read are TGTGCCAGCAGCTTAGTTAGCAGGGCTGGCGATGAG.

In the case of this clone: Read data end 3 residues before the CDR3 end; the end is taken from the germline J gene. The chain employs TRBV6-1 and TRBJ1-2; possibly TRBD1 for D (5 bases). Germline CDR1 MNHNS, CDR2 SASEGT. This CDR3 is built from 13 residues. V lost 4 bases and J 4 bases, leaving 10 bases between the germline ends. CDR3 in amino acids: CASSVAGTYGYTF. The sequenced part of the CDR3 DNA is TGTGCCAGCAGTGTTGCGGGGACCTATGGC.

Concerning this clone: The read comes to an end 3 residues before the CDR3 does, leaving the germline J gene to fill in the end. The chain links TRBV5-1 to TRBJ1-1, with 7 bases aligning to TRBD1. CDR3 length: 12 amino acids. Germline CDR1 and CDR2: SGHRS and YFSETQ. The sequenced CDR3 bases are TGCGCCAGCAGCCCAGAGACAGGGGAA. Its translation is CASSPETGE. The entire CDR3 sequence reads CASSPETGEAFF.

Comments on this clone: The CDR3 end falls 3 residues outside the read, so it is completed with the germline J gene. The genes are TRBV4-2 and TRBJ1-6, with 7 positions matching TRBD1. Germline loops: CDR1 LGHNA, CDR2 YNFKEQ. The trim removed 4 bases at V and 6 bases at J, leaving 3 bases unmatched. This CDR3 has 14 residues. The CDR3: CASSPGTANSPLHF. The CDR3 DNA, read in part, is TGTGCCAGCAGCCCGGGGACAGCTAATTCACCC.

Notes on this clone: The missing CDR3 end, 3 residues past where the read stops, is filled in from the germline J gene. This chain connects TRBV19 to TRBJ2-3; 9 positions agree with TRBD1. The CDR3 has 14 amino acids. Looked up from germline, CDR1 is LNHDA and CDR2 is SQIVND (reference sequence). CDR3 DNA, as far as it was read: TGTGCCAGTACCACAGGGGGCGCGGGTCAGCCG. The encoded protein is CASTTGGAGQP. The entire CDR3 reads CASTTGGAGQPQYF.

With respect to this clone: The CDR3 end is not reached by the read, which stops 3 residues before it; the germline J gene fills it in. This chain uses TRBV6-2 or TRBV6-3 with TRBJ1-5; D is uncertain. Germline CDR1 MNHEY, CDR2 SVGEGT. The ends were cut back, 2 bases at V and 5 bases at J, with 13 bases in the middle. The CDR3 sequence is 15 residues long. The CDR3 spells CASSYEEGIYQPQHF. CDR3 DNA (partial): TGTGCCAGCAGTTACGAGGAGGGTATTTATCAGCCC.

Concerning this clone itself: The read terminates 3 residues before the CDR3 end, so the remaining end is supplied by the germline J gene. The J gene is TRBJ2-5, the V gene TRBV20-1; 16 bases are shared with TRBD2. The trim removed 6 bases at V and 3 bases at J, leaving 4 bases unmatched. The CDR3 runs 15 residues. From germline, CDR1 is DFQATT and CDR2 SNEGSKA (reference sequence). The part of the CDR3 DNA that was read is TGCAGTGCGGATGGGACTAGCGGGGGGGAAGAGACC. Translation: CSADGTSGGEET. The complete CDR3 protein is CSADGTSGGEETQYF.

Remarks on this clone: The CDR3 end falls 3 residues outside the read, so it is completed with the germline J gene. The genes are TRBV30 and TRBJ1-3; D remains ambiguous. The CDR3 is made up of 13 amino acids. V was shortened by 6 bases and J by 9 bases, with 18 bases between the two germline ends. The germline gives CDR1 GTSNPN, CDR2 SVGIG (reference sequence). CDR3 region: CACRTGGRFTIYF. CDR3 bases read: TGTGCCTGCCGGACGGGCGGGCGATTCACC.

A word on this clone: The CDR3 is cut off 3 residues early in the read; its end comes from the germline J gene. The V call is TRBV19, the J call TRBJ1-4, with 8 bases fitting TRBD1. Trimming cost V 9 bases and J 4 bases; bases outside gene matches: 10. This CDR3 is 15 amino acids long. CDR1 LNHDA and CDR2 SQIVND come from the germline V gene (reference sequence). The CDR3 DNA, read in part, is TGTGCCAGCAATCGACCGGGACAGGATAATGAAAAA. Translated, it gives CASNRPGQDNEK. The full CDR3 is CASNRPGQDNEKLFF.

Points on this clone: The CDR3 goes on 3 residues after the read ends, and that part is filled in from the germline J gene. V gene TRBV12-3 or TRBV12-4 combines with J gene TRBJ1-1; TRBD1 agrees at 7 bases. The CDR3 runs to 14 residues. The V and J ends lost 5 bases and 1 base, in that order; junction bases with no gene match: 4. This chain's CDR3 is CASSRTGRNTEAFF. The CDR3 DNA, read in part, is TGTGCCAGCAGTCGGACAGGAAGGAACACTGAA.